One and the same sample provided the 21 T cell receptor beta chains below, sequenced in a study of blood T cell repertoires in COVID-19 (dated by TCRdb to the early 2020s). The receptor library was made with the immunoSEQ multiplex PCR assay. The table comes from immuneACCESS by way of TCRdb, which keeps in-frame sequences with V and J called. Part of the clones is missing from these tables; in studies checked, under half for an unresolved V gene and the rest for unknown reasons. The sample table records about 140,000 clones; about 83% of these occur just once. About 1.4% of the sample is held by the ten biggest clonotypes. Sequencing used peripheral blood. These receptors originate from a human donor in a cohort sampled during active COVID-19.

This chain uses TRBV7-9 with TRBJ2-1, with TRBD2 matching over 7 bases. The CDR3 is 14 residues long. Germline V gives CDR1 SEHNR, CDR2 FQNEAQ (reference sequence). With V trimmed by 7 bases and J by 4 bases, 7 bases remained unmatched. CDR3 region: CASKGGDFYNEQFF. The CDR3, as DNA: TGTGCCAGCAAGGGAGGGGACTTTTACAATGAGCAGTTCTTC.

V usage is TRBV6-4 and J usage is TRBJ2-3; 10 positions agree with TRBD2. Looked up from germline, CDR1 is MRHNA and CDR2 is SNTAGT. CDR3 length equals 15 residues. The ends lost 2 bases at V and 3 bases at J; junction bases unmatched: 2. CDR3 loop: CASSDGLAVTDTQYF. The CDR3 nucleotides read TGTGCCAGCAGTGACGGACTAGCGGTTACAGATACGCAGTATTTT.

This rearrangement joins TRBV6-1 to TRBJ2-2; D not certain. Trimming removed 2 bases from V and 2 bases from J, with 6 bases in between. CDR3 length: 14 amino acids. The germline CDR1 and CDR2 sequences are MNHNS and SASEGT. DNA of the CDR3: TGTGCCAGCAGTGAAACGAGAAACACCGGGGAGCTGTTTTTT. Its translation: CASSETRNTGELFF.

CDR3 DNA sequence: TGTGCCAGTAGTACAGGGGGGACTAGCACAGATACGCAGTATTTT. Amino acids: CASSTGGTSTDTQYF. The chain joins TRBV19 to TRBJ2-3; tentative D call: TRBD1 (7 bases). Trimming took 4 bases from V and 0 from J, leaving 11 bases between them. The CDR3 runs 15 residues. Germline lookup yields CDR1 LNHDA and CDR2 SQIVND (reference sequence).

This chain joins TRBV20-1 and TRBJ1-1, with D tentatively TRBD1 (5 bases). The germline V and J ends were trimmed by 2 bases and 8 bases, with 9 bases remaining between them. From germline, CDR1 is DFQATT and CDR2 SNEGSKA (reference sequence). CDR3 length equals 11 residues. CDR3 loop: CSARMTAEAFF. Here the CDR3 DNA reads TGCAGTGCTAGAATGACAGCCGAAGCTTTCTTT.

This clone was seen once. CDR3 amino acids: CAWNRVSGYTF. Written as DNA, the CDR3 is TGTGCCTGGAACAGGGTCAGTGGCTACACCTTC. This chain uses TRBV30 with TRBJ1-2; weak D call: TRBD1 (6 bases). Germline V gene data show CDR1 as GTSNPN and CDR2 as SVGIG (reference sequence). The CDR3 has 11 residues. V was clipped by 4 bases and J by 7 bases, with 10 bases between them.

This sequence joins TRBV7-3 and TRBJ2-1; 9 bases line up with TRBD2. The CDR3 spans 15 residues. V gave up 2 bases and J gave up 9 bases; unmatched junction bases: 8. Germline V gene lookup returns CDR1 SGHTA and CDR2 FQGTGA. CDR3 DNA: TGTGCCAGCAGCTTATTAGCGGGAGTTTATAGTGAGCAGTTCTTC. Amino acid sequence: CASSLLAGVYSEQFF.

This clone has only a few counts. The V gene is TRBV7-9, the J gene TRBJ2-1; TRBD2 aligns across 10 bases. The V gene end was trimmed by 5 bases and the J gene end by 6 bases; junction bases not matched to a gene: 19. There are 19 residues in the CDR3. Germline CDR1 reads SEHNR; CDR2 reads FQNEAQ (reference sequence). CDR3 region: CASSREAGGPILAANEQFF. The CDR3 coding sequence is TGTGCCAGCAGCCGAGAAGCGGGAGGGCCTATCCTTGCAGCCAATGAGCAGTTCTTC.

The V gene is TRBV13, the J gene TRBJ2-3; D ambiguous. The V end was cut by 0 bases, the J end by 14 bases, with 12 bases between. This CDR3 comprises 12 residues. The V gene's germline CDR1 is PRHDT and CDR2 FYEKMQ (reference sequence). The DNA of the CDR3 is TGTGCCAGCAGCTTAGGCAGGTCCCCTGGGTATTTT. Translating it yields CASSLGRSPGYF.

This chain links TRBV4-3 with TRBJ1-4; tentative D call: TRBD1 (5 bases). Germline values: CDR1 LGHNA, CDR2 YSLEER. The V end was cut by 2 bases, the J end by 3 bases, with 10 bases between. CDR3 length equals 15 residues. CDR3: CASSQNRQSNEKLFF. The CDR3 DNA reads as TGCGCCAGCAGCCAAAATAGACAGTCTAATGAAAAACTGTTTTTT.

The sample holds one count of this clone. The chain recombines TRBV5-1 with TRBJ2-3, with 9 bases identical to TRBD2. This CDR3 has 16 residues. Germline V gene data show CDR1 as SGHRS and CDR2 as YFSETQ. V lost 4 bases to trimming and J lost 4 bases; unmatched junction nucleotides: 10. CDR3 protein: CASSLGIAGAADTQYF. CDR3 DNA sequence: TGCGCCAGCAGCCTCGGGATAGCGGGAGCCGCAGATACGCAGTATTTT.

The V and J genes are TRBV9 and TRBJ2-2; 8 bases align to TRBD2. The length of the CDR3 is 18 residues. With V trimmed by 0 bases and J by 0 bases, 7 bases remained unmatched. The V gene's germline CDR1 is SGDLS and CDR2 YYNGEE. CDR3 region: CASSVGPSGPTNTGELFF. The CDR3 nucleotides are TGTGCCAGCAGCGTAGGGCCTAGCGGGCCCACGAACACCGGGGAGCTGTTTTTT.

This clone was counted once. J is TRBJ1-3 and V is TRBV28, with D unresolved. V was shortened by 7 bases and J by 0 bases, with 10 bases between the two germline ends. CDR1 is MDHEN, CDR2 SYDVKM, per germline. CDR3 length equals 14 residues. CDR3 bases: TGTGCCAGCATAACAGACCTCTCTGGAAACACCATATATTTT. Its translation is CASITDLSGNTIYF.

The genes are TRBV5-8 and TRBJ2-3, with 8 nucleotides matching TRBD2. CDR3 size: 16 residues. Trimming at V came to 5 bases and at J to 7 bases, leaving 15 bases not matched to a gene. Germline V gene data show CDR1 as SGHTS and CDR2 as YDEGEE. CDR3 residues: CASRFGGLAGGYTQYF. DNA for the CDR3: TGTGCCAGCAGGTTTGGAGGTCTCGCGGGAGGATATACGCAGTATTTT.

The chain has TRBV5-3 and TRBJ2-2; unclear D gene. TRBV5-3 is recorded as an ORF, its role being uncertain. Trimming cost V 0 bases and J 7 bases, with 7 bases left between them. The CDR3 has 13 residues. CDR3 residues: CARSLATLGELFF. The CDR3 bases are TGTGCCAGAAGCTTGGCCACTCTCGGGGAGCTGTTTTTT.

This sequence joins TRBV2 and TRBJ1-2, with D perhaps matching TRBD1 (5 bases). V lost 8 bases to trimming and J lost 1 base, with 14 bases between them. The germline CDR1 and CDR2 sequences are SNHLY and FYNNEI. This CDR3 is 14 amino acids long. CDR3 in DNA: TGTGCCAGCCGTCCAGGGCCCCTTAACTATGGCTACACCTTC. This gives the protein CASRPGPLNYGYTF.

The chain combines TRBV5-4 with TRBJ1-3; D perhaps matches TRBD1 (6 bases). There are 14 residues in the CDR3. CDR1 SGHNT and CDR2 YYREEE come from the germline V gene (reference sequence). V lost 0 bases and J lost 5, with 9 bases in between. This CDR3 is CASSLGTERNTIYF. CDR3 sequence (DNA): TGTGCCAGCAGCTTGGGGACAGAAAGAAACACCATATATTTT.

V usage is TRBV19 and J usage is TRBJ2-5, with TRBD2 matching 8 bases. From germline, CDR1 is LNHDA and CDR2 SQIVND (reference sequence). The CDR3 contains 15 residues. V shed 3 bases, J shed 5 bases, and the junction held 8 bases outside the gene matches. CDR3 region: CASSMPAGAVETQYF. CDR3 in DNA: TGTGCCAGTAGTATGCCAGCGGGAGCGGTGGAGACCCAGTACTTC.

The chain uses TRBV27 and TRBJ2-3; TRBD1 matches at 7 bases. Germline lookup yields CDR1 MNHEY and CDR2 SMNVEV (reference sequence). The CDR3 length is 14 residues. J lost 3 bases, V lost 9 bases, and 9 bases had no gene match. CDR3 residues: CASINRGGTDTQYF. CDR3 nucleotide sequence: TGTGCCAGTATTAACAGGGGTGGTACAGATACGCAGTATTTT.

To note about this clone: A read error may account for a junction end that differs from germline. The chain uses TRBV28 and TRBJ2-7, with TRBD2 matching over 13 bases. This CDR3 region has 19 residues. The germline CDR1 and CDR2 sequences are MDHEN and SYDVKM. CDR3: CGSSDRGLVRTSGSYEQYF. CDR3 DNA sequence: TGTGGCAGCTCGGACAGGGGCTTAGTGAGGACTAGCGGGAGCTACGAGCAGTACTTC.

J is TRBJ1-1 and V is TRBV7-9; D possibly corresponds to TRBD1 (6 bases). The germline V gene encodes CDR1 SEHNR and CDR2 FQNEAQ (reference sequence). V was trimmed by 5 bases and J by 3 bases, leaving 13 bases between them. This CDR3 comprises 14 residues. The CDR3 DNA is TGTGCCAGCAGCGCCCAGGGGTGGGACACTGAAGCTTTCTTT. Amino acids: CASSAQGWDTEAFF.